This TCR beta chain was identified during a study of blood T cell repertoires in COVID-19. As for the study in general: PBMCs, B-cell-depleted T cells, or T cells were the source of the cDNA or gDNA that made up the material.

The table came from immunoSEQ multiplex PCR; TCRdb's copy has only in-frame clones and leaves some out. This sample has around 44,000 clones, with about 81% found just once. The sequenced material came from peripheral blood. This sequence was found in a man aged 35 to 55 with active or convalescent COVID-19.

CDR3 DNA: TGCAGCGTTACGGGACAGGGGAACACCGGGGAGCTGTTTTTT. Its translation is CSVTGQGNTGELFF. The chain links TRBV29-1 to TRBJ2-2; TRBD1 aligns across 9 bases. The CDR3 spans 14 residues. J gave up 1 base and V 5 bases, and 2 bases lay outside the gene matches. Germline-derived CDR1 and CDR2 are SQVTM and ANQGSEA.